Presented here are 24 T cell receptor beta chains from one specimen sequenced in a study of lymphopenia after photon versus proton radiotherapy. Measured with immunoSEQ multiplex PCR; TCRdb has only the in-frame clones, and not every one. The table includes about 50,000 clones, roughly nine tenths detected once. The source was peripheral blood, collected from a patient treated with photon-based radiotherapy. Receptor source: a middle-aged woman with cholangiocarcinoma.

This clone has a single count. The chain carries TRBV27 and TRBJ1-4; tentatively, D is TRBD1 (5 bases). In germline, CDR1 is MNHEY, CDR2 SMNVEV (reference sequence). Trimming cost V 5 bases and J 8 bases, with 12 bases left between them. The CDR3 covers 13 residues. CDR3: CASSPPGEEKLFF. For the CDR3, the DNA is TGTGCCAGCAGTCCTCCGGGGGAGGAAAAACTGTTTTTT.

This clone was observed a single time. This rearrangement joins TRBV5-5 to TRBJ2-1; D not resolved. The V end lost 0 bases, the J end lost 6 bases, and 7 bases lay between the germline ends. This CDR3 is built from 13 residues. CDR1 is SGHKS, CDR2 YYEKEE, per germline (reference sequence). Written as DNA, the CDR3 is TGTGCCAGCAGCTTGGGGATGGGCAATGAGCAGTTCTTC. This sequence encodes CASSLGMGNEQFF.

The gene calls are TRBV6-1 and TRBJ1-1; possibly TRBD1 for D (5 bases). The germline CDR1 and CDR2 sequences are MNHNS and SASEGT. This CDR3 contains 16 residues. V was cut by 1 base and J by 0 bases, with 12 bases left in between. In nucleotides, the CDR3 is TGTGCCAGCAGTGAAGGACAGAAGTACATGAACACTGAAGCTTTCTTT. Amino acids: CASSEGQKYMNTEAFF.

The chain recombines TRBV2 with TRBJ2-1; 10 nucleotides agree with TRBD2. The trim removed 2 bases at V and 10 bases at J, leaving 14 bases unmatched. Germline CDR1 and CDR2: SNHLY and FYNNEI. This CDR3 comprises 17 residues. The CDR3 DNA is TGTGCCAGCAGTGAACTAGCGGGAGCGTATCTGTCGGGGGAGCAGTTCTTC. Translated: CASSELAGAYLSGEQFF.

The CDR3 bases are TGCGCCAGCAGCTTAAGCTTACCGAACACCGGGGAGCTGTTTTTT. It encodes CASSLSLPNTGELFF. This sequence joins TRBV5-1 and TRBJ2-2; D is unresolved. Trimming took off 2 bases at V and 0 bases at J, with 8 bases between the two ends. The CDR3 sequence is 15 residues long. Germline V lookup: CDR1 SGHRS, CDR2 YFSETQ.

CDR3 nucleotides: TGTGCCTGGAGTCAAGACCTGGACGGAGCTTTCTTT. Translating it yields CAWSQDLDGAFF. This chain uses TRBV30 with TRBJ1-1; D gene ambiguous. V was pared by 2 bases and J by 10 bases, with 14 bases between. The CDR3 contains 12 residues. In germline, CDR1 is GTSNPN, CDR2 SVGIG (reference sequence).

The chain couples TRBV28 to TRBJ2-2, with 7 nucleotides matching TRBD2. Unmatched junction bases numbered 3, after V lost 8 bases and J lost 6 bases. The CDR3 is 12 amino acids. Germline V gives CDR1 MDHEN, CDR2 SYDVKM. CDR3 sequence: CASVAGPGELFF. In DNA, the CDR3 is TGTGCCAGCGTAGCGGGCCCCGGGGAGCTGTTTTTT.

V gene TRBV21-1 combines with J gene TRBJ2-2; the table names TRBD2, a call not compared with the DNA. TRBV21-1 is flagged as a pseudogene. The CDR3 runs to 15 residues. The CDR3 loop is CASSRLLGSTGELFF. CDR3 DNA: TGTGCCAGCAGCAGACTATTAGGCTCCACCGGGGAGCTGTTTTTT.

The chain carries TRBV5-1 and TRBJ1-4; 11 nucleotides line up with TRBD1. The CDR3 loop spans 17 amino acids. In germline, CDR1 is SGHRS, CDR2 YFSETQ. V lost 0 bases, J lost 7 bases, and 8 bases stayed unmatched. The CDR3 loop reads CASSLEGTGGIGEKLFF. In DNA form, the CDR3 reads TGCGCCAGCAGCTTGGAAGGGACAGGGGGAATCGGTGAAAAACTGTTTTTT. The whole variable domain, filled in from reference TRBV5-1 and TRBJ1-4, reads KAGVTQTPRYLIKTRGQQVTLSCSPISGHRSVSWYQQTPGQGLQFLFEYFSETQRNKGNFPGRFSGRQFSNSRSEMNVSTLELGDSALYLCASSLEGTGGIGEKLFFGSGTQLSVL.

The chain combines TRBV29-1 with TRBJ1-2, with 7 nucleotides matching TRBD1. The CDR3 consists of 11 residues. Per germline, CDR1 SQVTM and CDR2 ANQGSEA. V shed 7 bases, J shed 4 bases, and the junction held 3 bases outside the gene matches. CDR3 sequence (DNA): TGCAGCGCGGGACAGCTCTATGGCTACACCTTC. It specifies CSAGQLYGYTF.

The chain recombines TRBV27 with TRBJ2-7; 9 nucleotides line up with TRBD1. V was clipped by 8 bases and J by 3 bases; unmatched bases: 14. The germline CDR1 and CDR2 sequences are MNHEY and SMNVEV (reference sequence). There are 16 residues in the CDR3. CDR3 sequence: CASSPSGGQGFYEQYF. CDR3 DNA sequence: TGTGCCAGCTCACCCTCAGGGGGACAGGGCTTCTACGAGCAGTACTTC.

By frequency in the sample, this clone is medium-sized (0.01 to 0.1%). The V gene is TRBV6-6, the J gene TRBJ1-3; D remains unclear. Germline loops: CDR1 MNHNY, CDR2 SVGAGI (reference sequence). V shed 5 bases and J shed 0 bases, with 8 bases lying between them. This CDR3 spans 14 amino acids. The CDR3 loop is CASSATPSGNTIYF. The CDR3 nucleotides read TGTGCCAGCAGTGCCACCCCCTCTGGAAACACCATATATTTT.

The J gene is TRBJ1-1, the V gene TRBV30; D unresolved. The V end was cut by 1 base, the J end by 8 bases, with 14 bases between. From germline, CDR1 is GTSNPN and CDR2 SVGIG (reference sequence). The CDR3 totals 13 residues. The DNA for the CDR3 is TGTGCCTGGAGTGCCATCCGTAACCTAGAAGCTTTCTTT. Translating gives CAWSAIRNLEAFF.

J is TRBJ1-1 and V is TRBV30; unclear D gene. This CDR3 is 15 amino acids long. Trimming shortened V by 1 base and J by 0 bases, and 12 bases separated the two germline ends. The germline V gene encodes CDR1 GTSNPN and CDR2 SVGIG (reference sequence). CDR3 nucleotides: TGTGCCTGGAGTGGCGTTTTCCCTATGAACACTGAAGCTTTCTTT. Translated: CAWSGVFPMNTEAFF.

The rearrangement joins TRBV6-1 to TRBJ1-5; D is undetermined. Germline-derived CDR1 and CDR2 are MNHNS and SASEGT. Trimming took off 4 bases at V and 1 base at J, with 11 bases between the two ends. The CDR3 has 15 amino acids. CDR3 amino acids: CASSVDRISNQPQHF. In DNA form, the CDR3 reads TGTGCCAGCAGTGTAGATCGCATAAGCAATCAGCCCCAGCATTTT.

DNA of the CDR3: TGTGCCAGCAGCTTAGGAAGGGGGACAGGGAATGAAAAACTGTTTTTT. Protein: CASSLGRGTGNEKLFF. The chain carries TRBV7-9 and TRBJ1-4; TRBD1 aligns across 9 bases. The CDR3 length is 16 residues. From germline, CDR1 is SEHNR and CDR2 FQNEAQ (reference sequence). Unmatched junction bases numbered 5, after V lost 1 base and J lost 5 bases.

The chain couples TRBV28 to TRBJ1-5; D is unresolved. The CDR3 runs 13 residues. V was trimmed by 2 bases and J by 5 bases, leaving 7 bases between them. Germline CDR1 and CDR2: MDHEN and SYDVKM. Written as DNA, the CDR3 is TGTGCCAGCAGTTTAAGCGGCTATCAGCCCCAGCATTTT. This gives the protein CASSLSGYQPQHF.

The genes are TRBV18 and TRBJ1-4; TRBD1 might be the D (5 bases). The ends were cut back, 6 bases at V and 5 bases at J, with 13 bases in the middle. This CDR3 has 14 amino acids. Looked up from germline, CDR1 is KGHSH and CDR2 is LQKENI. CDR3 sequence reads: CASSRGTGNEKLFF. The CDR3 DNA reads TGTGCCAGCTCCCGCGGGACGGGGAATGAAAAACTGTTTTTT.

The chain uses TRBV29-1 and TRBJ2-7, with D perhaps matching TRBD1 or TRBD2 (5 bases each). This CDR3 region has 12 residues. The germline V gene encodes CDR1 SQVTM and CDR2 ANQGSEA. Between the trimmed V and J ends, which lost 4 bases and 3 bases, there was a span of 10 bases. CDR3 nucleotides: TGCAGCGTTGTACCAGGGAGCTACGAGCAGTACTTC. It translates to CSVVPGSYEQYF.

This clone came up once. The chain uses TRBV7-9 and TRBJ2-1; 12 bases match TRBD2. The CDR3 is 15 residues long. Losses at the gene ends were 4 bases for V and 6 bases for J; bases not matched to a gene: 4. Germline V CDR1 and CDR2: SEHNR, FQNEAQ (reference sequence). The CDR3 spells CASSSTSGSPNEQFF. CDR3 bases: TGTGCCAGCAGCTCGACTAGCGGGAGCCCCAATGAGCAGTTCTTC.

For the CDR3, the DNA is TGCGCCAGCAGCCTTCGACGGAACACTGAAGCTTTCTTT. Translation: CASSLRRNTEAFF. This chain links TRBV5-1 with TRBJ1-1; D unclear. Germline V gene lookup returns CDR1 SGHRS and CDR2 YFSETQ. The V gene lost 4 bases and the J gene lost 1 base, with 8 bases spanning the gap. The CDR3 length is 13 residues.

The CDR3 bases are TGTGCCAGCAGCCAAGATCCGGACGACGCGTACAATGAGCAGTTCTTC. It codes for CASSQDPDDAYNEQFF. The V and J genes are TRBV14 and TRBJ2-1; D is undetermined. Germline V lookup: CDR1 SGHDN, CDR2 FVKESK. The CDR3 runs 16 residues. V lost 0 bases and J 4 bases, leaving 13 bases between the germline ends.

J is TRBJ1-2 and V is TRBV19; TRBD1 might be the D (6 bases). Between the trimmed V and J ends, which lost 5 bases and 8 bases, there was a span of 12 bases. The length of the CDR3 is 12 residues. Germline V gene sequence: CDR1 LNHDA, CDR2 SQIVND (reference sequence). Written as DNA, the CDR3 is TGTGCCAGTAGTGAGCAGGGGTCGGGCTACACCTTC. Its protein product is CASSEQGSGYTF.

Only one count was recorded for this clone. Written as DNA, the CDR3 is TGTGCCAGTAGTACAGGGGCGAACACTGAAGCTTTCTTT. Its protein is CASSTGANTEAFF. The chain links TRBV19 to TRBJ1-1; tentatively, D is TRBD1 (6 bases). The length of the CDR3 is 13 residues. Germline CDR1 LNHDA, CDR2 SQIVND (reference sequence). V lost 4 bases and J lost 1, with 7 bases in between.